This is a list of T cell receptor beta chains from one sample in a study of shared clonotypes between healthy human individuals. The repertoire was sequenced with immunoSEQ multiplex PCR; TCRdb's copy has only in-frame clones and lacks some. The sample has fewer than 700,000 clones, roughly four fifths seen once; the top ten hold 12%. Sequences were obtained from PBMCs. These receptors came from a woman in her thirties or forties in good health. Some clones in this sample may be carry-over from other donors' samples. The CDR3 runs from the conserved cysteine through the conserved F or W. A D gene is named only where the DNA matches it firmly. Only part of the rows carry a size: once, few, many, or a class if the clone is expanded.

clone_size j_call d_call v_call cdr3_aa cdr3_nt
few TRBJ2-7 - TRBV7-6 CASSLAMSGEQYF TGTGCCAGCAGCTTAGCAATGTCCGGGGAGCAGTACTTC
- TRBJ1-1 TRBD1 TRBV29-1 CSAQRTGGNTEAFF TGCAGCGCGCAACGGACAGGGGGGAACACTGAAGCTTTCTTT
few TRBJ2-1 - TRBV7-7 CASSLALSPQHNEQFF TGTGCTAGCAGCTTAGCGTTATCCCCGCAGCACAATGAGCAGTTCTTC
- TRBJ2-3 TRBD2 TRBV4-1 CASSQGGLAGATGDTQYF TGCGCCAGCAGCCAGGGGGGACTAGCGGGAGCCACGGGCGATACGCAGTATTTT
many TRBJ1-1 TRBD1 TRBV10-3 CAISDPGQGTEAFF TGTGCCATCAGTGATCCGGGACAGGGAACTGAAGCTTTCTTT
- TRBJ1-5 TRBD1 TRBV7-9 CASSLGVTGDQPQHF TGTGCCAGCAGCTTAGGTGTGACAGGGGATCAGCCCCAGCATTTT
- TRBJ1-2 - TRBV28 CASSRVVSNYGYTF TGTGCCAGCAGTAGGGTAGTTTCTAACTATGGCTACACCTTC
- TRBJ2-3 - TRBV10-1 CASSYIATDTQYF TGCGCCAGCAGTTACATCGCCACAGATACGCAGTATTTT
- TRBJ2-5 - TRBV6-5 CASSHRTPEETQYF TGTGCCAGCAGCCACCGTACGCCCGAAGAGACCCAGTACTTC
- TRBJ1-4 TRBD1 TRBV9 CASSVSDRGVGEKLFF TGTGCCAGCAGCGTATCCGACAGGGGTGTAGGTGAAAAACTGTTTTTT
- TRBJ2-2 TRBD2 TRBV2 CASTGLASTGELFF TGTGCCAGCACTGGACTAGCTAGCACCGGGGAGCTGTTTTTT
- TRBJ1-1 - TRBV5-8 CASSLTFSMNTEAFF TGTGCCAGCAGCTTAACTTTTTCCATGAACACTGAAGCTTTCTTT
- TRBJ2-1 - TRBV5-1 CASSLIPTNEQFF TGCGCCAGCAGCTTGATACCTACCAATGAGCAGTTCTTC
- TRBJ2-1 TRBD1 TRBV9 CASSRTGGLPRYNEQFF TGTGCCAGCAGTCGGACAGGCGGATTGCCTAGGTACAATGAGCAGTTCTTC
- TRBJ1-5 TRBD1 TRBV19 CASSTRKTGEGQPQHF TGTGCCAGTAGTACCCGCAAAACAGGGGAAGGACAGCCCCAGCATTTT
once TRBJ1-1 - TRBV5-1 CASSLALTGNTEAFF TGCGCCAGCAGCTTGGCTCTGACAGGGAACACTGAAGCTTTCTTT
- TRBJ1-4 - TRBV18 CASSPPANSNEKLFF TGTGCCAGCTCACCGCCAGCAAATTCTAATGAAAAACTGTTTTTT
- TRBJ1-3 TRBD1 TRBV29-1 CSVVWTPGQGNLGPGNTIYF TGCAGCGTTGTCTGGACTCCGGGACAGGGTAACTTGGGCCCTGGAAACACCATATATTTT
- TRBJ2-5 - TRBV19 CASIDGGHQETQYF TGTGCCAGTATTGATGGAGGGCACCAAGAGACCCAGTACTTC
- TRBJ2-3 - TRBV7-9 CASSLGQPSTDTQYF TGTGCCAGCAGCTTGGGACAACCGAGCACAGATACGCAGTATTTT
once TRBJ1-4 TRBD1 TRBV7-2 CASSLQGGIGNEKLFF TGTGCCAGCAGCTTACAGGGGGGCATCGGCAATGAAAAACTGTTTTTT
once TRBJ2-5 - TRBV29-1 CSVDSAAQETQYF TGCAGCGTCGATTCGGCAGCCCAAGAGACCCAGTACTTC
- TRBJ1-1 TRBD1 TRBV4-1 CASSQQGATEAFF TGCGCCAGCAGCCAACAGGGGGCTACTGAAGCTTTCTTT
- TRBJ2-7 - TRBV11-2 CASSFLWGAYEQYF TGTGCCAGCAGCTTTCTGTGGGGAGCATACGAGCAGTACTTC
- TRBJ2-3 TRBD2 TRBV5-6 CASSLLAGTSTDTQYF TGTGCCAGCAGCTTACTAGCGGGAACAAGCACAGATACGCAGTATTTT
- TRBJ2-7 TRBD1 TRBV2 CASISQSGTAYEQYF TGTGCCAGCATAAGTCAATCTGGGACAGCCTACGAGCAGTACTTC
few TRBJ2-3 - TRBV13 CASSGLLDTQYF TGTGCCAGCAGCGGACTTTTAGATACGCAGTATTTT
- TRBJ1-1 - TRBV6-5 CASTSQGRWTEAFF TGTGCCAGCACCTCTCAGGGGCGATGGACTGAAGCTTTCTTT
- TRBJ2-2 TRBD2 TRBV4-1 CASSQVPGGLNTGELFF TGCGCCAGCAGCCAAGTCCCGGGGGGACTGAACACCGGGGAGCTGTTTTTT
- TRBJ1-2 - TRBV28 CASSSPGQDLNYGYTF TGTGCCAGCAGTTCCCCCGGGCAGGACCTTAACTATGGCTACACCTTC
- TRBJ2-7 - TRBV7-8 CASDNRPGRRSSYEQYF TGTGCCAGCGATAACCGGCCGGGCCGACGGAGCTCCTACGAGCAGTACTTC